This entry features one T cell receptor (beta chain) sequence. Its antigen is unknown. Nothing much larger sits one base from this clone, and base qualities are not available. The record originates from a study of blood T cell repertoires in COVID-19 (dated by TCRdb to the early 2020s). About the study as a whole: The collaborator samples originated in the United States, Italy and Spain and spanned the acute and convalescent phases of COVID-19. The prospective study material was composed of cDNA or gDNA derived from T cells, B-cell-depleted T cells, or PBMCs. Subjects who had been exposed to COVID-19, were actively infected with it, or had recovered from it provided the deeply sampled blood TCRbeta repertoires that made up the dataset. The repertoires were released in a freely available public database intended as a resource for research on the immune response to SARS-CoV-2. The samples were drawn from the first 160 participants of the ongoing ImmuneRACE study and from 950 to 1,500 subjects provided by 6 global collaborators. The sample metadata nearly always contained a de-identified subject ID, COVID-19 status, age in years and sex. Where HLA class I and class II types were available, the types were taken from metadata supplied by the sample provider, not from assay-based typing. The paper as a whole reports these results and caveats: Clinical and demographic metadata were provided uncurated, with the amount varying by source and participant.

V sheds 2 bases and J sheds 5 bases, leaving 8 bases between their ends. The CDR3 starts with the cysteine, ends with the phenylalanine, and has 13 residues. The DNA shown is the 39-base CDR3, in frame from base 1. TCRbeta CDR3 regions were amplified from genomic DNA by means of the immunoSEQ Assay, a bias-controlled multiplex PCR. Concerning the study's data processing: The number of nucleated cells in each sample was estimated by amplification of reference gene primers within the assay. Sequence reads were collapsed and filtered to measure the absolute abundance of every unique TCRbeta CDR3 rearrangement. For each sample, productive Simpson clonality was calculated by taking the square root of Simpson's diversity index across productive rearrangements. TCRdb mirrors the immuneACCESS table, restricted to in-frame sequences. Some clones are absent from its copies; in checked studies, under half trace to an unresolved V gene, and the reason for the others is unknown. The V and J calls and clone size were taken over from that table, and D and trimming were inferred from the DNA. Across this sample there are about 250,000 clones, with 80% to 90% seen only once. Roughly 2.5% of the sample belongs to the ten largest clones.

Participants in the prospective study were aged about 18 to 100 years, lived in some 24 United States geographic areas, and enrolled through a virtual design. To assign participants to cohorts, the prospective study relied on clinical history that participants themselves reported in a screening survey and a study questionnaire. ImmuneRACE Cohort 3 recovered participants were defined by two consecutive negative NP/OP PCR tests, healthcare professional clearance, or symptom resolution. Each participant in the prospective study had whole blood, serum and a nasopharyngeal or oropharyngeal swab collected by mobile phlebotomists. Additional blood draws and questionnaires over a roughly two-month period could optionally be provided by prospective study participants. Before DNA extraction, blood samples from the prospective study were shipped at room temperature or frozen.

The TCR originated in a woman aged 18-29 years who had recovered from COVID-19. The sequenced sample was PBMCs or T cells enriched from blood (not recorded which). The rearranged chain carries TRBV12-3 or TRBV12-4 and TRBJ2-3; tentative D gene TRBD2, with 6 bases matching. CDR3 loop: CASSLWGEDTQYF. The bases read TGTGCCAGCAGTTTATGGGGGGAAGATACGCAGTATTTT.